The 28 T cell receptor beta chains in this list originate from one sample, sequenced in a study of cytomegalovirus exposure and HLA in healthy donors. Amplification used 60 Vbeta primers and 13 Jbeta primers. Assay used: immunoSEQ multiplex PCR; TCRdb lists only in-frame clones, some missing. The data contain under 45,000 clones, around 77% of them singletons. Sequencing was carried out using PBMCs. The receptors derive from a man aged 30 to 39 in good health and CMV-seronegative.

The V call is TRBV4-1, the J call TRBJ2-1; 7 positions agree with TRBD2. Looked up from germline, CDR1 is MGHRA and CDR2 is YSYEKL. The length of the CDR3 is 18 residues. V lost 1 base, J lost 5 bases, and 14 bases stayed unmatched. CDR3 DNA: TGCGCCAGCAGCCAAGTTTTTGTAGAGGGAGGGCCCCACAATGAGCAGTTCTTC. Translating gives CASSQVFVEGGPHNEQFF.

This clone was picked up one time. The CDR3 protein is CSGRLAGGPRQFF. Here the CDR3 DNA reads TGCAGCGGGCGACTAGCGGGAGGGCCCCGGCAGTTCTTC. The V gene is TRBV29-1, the J gene TRBJ2-1; 14 bases are shared with TRBD2. J was trimmed by 12 bases and V by 7 bases; bases with no gene match: 8. In germline, CDR1 is SQVTM, CDR2 ANQGSEA. The CDR3 totals 13 residues.

The CDR3 DNA reads TGTGCCAGCAGTTCGTCAGAAGTTCGATCACCCCTCCACTTT. It yields the protein CASSSSEVRSPLHF. The chain has TRBV27 and TRBJ1-6; unclear D gene. The CDR3 has 14 amino acids. Trimming shortened V by 4 bases and J by 10 bases, and 14 bases separated the two germline ends. The germline V gene has CDR1 MNHEY and CDR2 SMNVEV (reference sequence).

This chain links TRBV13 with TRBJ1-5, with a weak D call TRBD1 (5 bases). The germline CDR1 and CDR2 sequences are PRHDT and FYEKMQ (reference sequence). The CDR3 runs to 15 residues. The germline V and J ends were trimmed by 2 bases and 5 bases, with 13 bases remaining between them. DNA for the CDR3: TGTGCCAGCAGCTTATCGGTAGGGGCGGATCAGCCCCAGCATTTT. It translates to CASSLSVGADQPQHF.

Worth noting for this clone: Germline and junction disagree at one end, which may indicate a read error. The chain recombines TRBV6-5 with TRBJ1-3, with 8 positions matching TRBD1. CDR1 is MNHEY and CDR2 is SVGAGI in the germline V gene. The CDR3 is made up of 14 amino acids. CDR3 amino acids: CASSKDRAGSTIYF. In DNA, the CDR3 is TGTGCCAGCAGTAAGGACAGGGCTGGAAGCACCATATATTTT.

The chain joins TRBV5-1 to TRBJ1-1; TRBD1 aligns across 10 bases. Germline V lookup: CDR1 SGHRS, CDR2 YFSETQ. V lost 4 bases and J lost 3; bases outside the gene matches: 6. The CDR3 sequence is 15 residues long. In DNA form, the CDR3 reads TGCGCCAGCAGCCCAAGGACAGGGGGGTACACTGAAGCTTTCTTT. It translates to CASSPRTGGYTEAFF.

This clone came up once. In DNA, the CDR3 is TGTGCTAATGATCAAGGGGGCGCGGGAGGGGAGCTGTTTTTT. It encodes CANDQGGAGGELFF. V gene TRBV12-5 combines with J gene TRBJ2-2, with D possibly matching TRBD1 (7 bases). Trimming removed 10 bases from V and 8 bases from J, with 20 bases in between. Germline CDR1 LGHNT, CDR2 FRNRAP. The CDR3 has 14 residues.

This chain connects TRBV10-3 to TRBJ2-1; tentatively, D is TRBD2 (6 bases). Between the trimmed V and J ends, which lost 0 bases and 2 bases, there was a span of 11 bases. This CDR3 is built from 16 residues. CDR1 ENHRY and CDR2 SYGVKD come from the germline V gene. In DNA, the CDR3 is TGTGCCATCAGTGAGTCTACCCCGGGAGCCTACAATGAGCAGTTCTTC. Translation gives CAISESTPGAYNEQFF.

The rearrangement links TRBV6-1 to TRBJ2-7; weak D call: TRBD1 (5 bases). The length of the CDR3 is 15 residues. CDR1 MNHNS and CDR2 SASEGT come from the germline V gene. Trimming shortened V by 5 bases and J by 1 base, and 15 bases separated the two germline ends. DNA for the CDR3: TGTGCCAGCAGTAACGGACAAGCTCTATCCTACGAGCAGTACTTC. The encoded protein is CASSNGQALSYEQYF.

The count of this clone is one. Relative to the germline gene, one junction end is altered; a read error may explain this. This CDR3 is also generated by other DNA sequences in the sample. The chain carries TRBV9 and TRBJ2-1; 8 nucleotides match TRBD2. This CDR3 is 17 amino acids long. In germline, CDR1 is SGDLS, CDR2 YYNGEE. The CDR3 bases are TGTGCCAGCAGCGTGAGGAGGCAACTAGCGGCGTACAACGAGCAGTTCTTC. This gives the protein CASSVRRQLAAYNEQFF.

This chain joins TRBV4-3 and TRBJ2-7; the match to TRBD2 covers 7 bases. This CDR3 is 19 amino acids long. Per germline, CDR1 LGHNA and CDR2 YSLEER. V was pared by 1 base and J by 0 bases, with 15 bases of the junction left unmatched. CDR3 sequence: CASSQGGEGAGWRSYEQYF. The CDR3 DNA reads TGCGCCAGCAGCCAAGGGGGGGAGGGAGCGGGATGGCGCTCCTACGAGCAGTACTTC.

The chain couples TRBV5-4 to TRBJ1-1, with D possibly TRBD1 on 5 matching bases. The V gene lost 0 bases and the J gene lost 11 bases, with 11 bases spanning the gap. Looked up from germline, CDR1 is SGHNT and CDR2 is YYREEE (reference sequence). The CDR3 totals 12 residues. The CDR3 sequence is CASSLGQGPAFF. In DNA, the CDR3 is TGTGCCAGCAGCTTGGGTCAGGGCCCGGCTTTCTTT.

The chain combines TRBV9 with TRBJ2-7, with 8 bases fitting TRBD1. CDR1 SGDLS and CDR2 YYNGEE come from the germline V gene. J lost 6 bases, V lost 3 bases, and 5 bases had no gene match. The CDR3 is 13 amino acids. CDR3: CASSATGDGEQYF. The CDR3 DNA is TGTGCCAGCAGCGCGACAGGGGACGGCGAGCAGTACTTC.

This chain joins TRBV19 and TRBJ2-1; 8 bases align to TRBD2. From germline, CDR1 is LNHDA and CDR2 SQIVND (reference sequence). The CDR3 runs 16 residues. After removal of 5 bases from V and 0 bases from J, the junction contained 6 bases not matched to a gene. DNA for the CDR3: TGTGCCAGTAGTCCCACGGGAGGGATCTCCTACAATGAGCAGTTCTTC. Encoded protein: CASSPTGGISYNEQFF.

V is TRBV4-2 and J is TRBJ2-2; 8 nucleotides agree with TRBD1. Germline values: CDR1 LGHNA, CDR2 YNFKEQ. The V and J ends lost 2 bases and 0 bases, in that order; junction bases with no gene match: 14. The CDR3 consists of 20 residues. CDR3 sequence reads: CASSQPRDRSMLPNTGELFF. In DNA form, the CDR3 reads TGTGCCAGCAGCCAACCACGGGACAGGAGCATGCTTCCGAACACCGGGGAGCTGTTTTTT.

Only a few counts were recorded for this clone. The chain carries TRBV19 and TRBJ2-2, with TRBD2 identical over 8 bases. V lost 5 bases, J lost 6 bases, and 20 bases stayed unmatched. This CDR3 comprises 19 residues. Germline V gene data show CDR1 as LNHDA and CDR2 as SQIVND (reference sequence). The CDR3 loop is CASSAPGLVSLVVAGELFF. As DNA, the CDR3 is TGTGCCAGTAGTGCACCGGGACTAGTAAGTTTAGTCGTGGCCGGGGAGCTGTTTTTT. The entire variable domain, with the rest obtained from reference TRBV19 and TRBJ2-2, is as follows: DGGITQSPKYLFRKEGQNVTLSCEQNLNHDAMYWYRQDPGQGLRLIYYSQIVNDFQKGDIAEGYSVSREKKESFPLTVTSAQKNPTAFYLCASSAPGLVSLVVAGELFFGEGSRLTVL.

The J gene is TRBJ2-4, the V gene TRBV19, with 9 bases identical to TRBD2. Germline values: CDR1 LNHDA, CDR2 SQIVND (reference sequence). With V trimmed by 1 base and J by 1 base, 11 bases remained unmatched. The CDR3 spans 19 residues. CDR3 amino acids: CASSIVLLAGGGAKNIQYF. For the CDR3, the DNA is TGTGCCAGTAGTATAGTTCTGCTCGCGGGAGGGGGGGCCAAAAACATTCAGTACTTC.

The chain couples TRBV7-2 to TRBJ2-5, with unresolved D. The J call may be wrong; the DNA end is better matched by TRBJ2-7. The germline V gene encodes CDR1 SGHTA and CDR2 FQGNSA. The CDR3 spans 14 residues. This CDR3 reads CASSLTGSLYEQYF. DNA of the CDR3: TGTGCCAGCAGCTTAACCGGGTCTTTATACGAGCAGTACTTC.

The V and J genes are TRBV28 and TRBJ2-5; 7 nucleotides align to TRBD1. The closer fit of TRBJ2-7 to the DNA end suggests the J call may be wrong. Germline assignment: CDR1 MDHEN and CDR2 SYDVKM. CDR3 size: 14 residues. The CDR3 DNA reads TGTGCCAGCAGTTTGACAGGGTATCAGGCCGAGCAGTACTTC. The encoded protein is CASSLTGYQAEQYF.

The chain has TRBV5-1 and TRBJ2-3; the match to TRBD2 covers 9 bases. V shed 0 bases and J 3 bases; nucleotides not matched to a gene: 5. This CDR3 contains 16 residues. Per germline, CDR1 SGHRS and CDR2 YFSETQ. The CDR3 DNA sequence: TGCGCCAGCAGCTTGGAGCTTAGCGGGAGTACAGATACGCAGTATTTT. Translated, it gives CASSLELSGSTDTQYF.

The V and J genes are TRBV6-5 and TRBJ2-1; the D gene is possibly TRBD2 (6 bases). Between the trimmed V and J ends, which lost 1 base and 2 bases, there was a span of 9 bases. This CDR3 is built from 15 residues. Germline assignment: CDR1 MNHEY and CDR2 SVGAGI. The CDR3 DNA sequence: TGTGCCAGCAGTTACTTGCGGGACGCCTACAATGAGCAGTTCTTC. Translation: CASSYLRDAYNEQFF.

The CDR3 DNA follows: TGTGCCAGCAGCTCCAGGGGGCGCGGAGCGGTCTACAATGAGCAGTTCTTC. It codes for CASSSRGRGAVYNEQFF. This chain links TRBV5-6 with TRBJ2-1; 8 bases are a match to TRBD1. From germline, CDR1 is SGHDT and CDR2 YYEEEE. V gave up 3 bases and J gave up 3 bases; unmatched junction bases: 11. The CDR3 contains 17 residues.

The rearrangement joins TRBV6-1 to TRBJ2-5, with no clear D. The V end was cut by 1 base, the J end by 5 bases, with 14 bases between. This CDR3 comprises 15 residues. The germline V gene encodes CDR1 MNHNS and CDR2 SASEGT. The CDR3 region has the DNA TGTGCCAGCAGTGAAGAAACAGTCTTGTGGGAGACCCAGTACTTC. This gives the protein CASSEETVLWETQYF.

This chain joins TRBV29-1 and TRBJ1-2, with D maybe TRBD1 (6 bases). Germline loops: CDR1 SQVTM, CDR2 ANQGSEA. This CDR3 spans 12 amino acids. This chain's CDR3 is CGARGGARGYTF. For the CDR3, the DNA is TGCGGCGCGCGGGGGGGGGCACGGGGCTACACCTTC.

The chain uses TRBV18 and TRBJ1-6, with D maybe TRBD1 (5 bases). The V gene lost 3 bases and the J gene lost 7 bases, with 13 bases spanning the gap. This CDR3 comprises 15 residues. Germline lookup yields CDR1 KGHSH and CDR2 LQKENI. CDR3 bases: TGTGCCAGCTCACCGGTGGCAGGGCAAAATTCACCCCTCCACTTT. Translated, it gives CASSPVAGQNSPLHF.

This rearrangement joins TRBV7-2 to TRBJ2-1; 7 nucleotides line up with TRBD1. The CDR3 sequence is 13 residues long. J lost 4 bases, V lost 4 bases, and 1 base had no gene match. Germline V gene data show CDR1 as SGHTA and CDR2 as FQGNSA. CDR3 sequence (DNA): TGTGCCAGCAGCTCGACAGGGTACAATGAGCAGTTCTTC. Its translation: CASSSTGYNEQFF.

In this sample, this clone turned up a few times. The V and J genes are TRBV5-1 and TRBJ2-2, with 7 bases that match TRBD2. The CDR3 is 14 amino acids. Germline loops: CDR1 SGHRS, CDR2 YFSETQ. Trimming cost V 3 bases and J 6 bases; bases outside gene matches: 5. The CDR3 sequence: CASSSLTSPGELFF. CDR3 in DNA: TGCGCCAGCAGCTCACTGACTAGCCCCGGGGAGCTGTTTTTT.

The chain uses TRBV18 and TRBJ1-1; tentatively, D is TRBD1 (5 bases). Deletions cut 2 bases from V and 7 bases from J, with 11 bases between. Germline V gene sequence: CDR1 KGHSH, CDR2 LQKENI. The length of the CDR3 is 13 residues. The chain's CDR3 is CASSPTTDIEAFF. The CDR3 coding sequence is TGTGCCAGCTCACCAACGACAGACATTGAAGCTTTCTTT.